This T cell receptor (beta chain) was captured by sequencing in a study of cytomegalovirus exposure and HLA in healthy donors. In the study overall: Genotyping of nearly 400 donors showed that 70% to 90% belonged to the Caucasian-associated ancestry cluster. Study findings and constraints: Later, TCR association rates were found to vary by HLA locus, highest for DRB1 and lowest for HLA-C. For TCR beta chains, V- and J-gene trimming was later linked to a missense DCLRE1C variant. Within the data, a cluster of highly shared sequence variants was likely a sequencing artifact.

Details on this clone: Antigen specificity is unknown.

Trimming cost V 5 bases and J 2 bases; bases outside gene matches: 2. The length of the CDR3 is 13 residues. Germline-derived CDR1 and CDR2 are MNHNY and SVGAGI (reference sequence). PCR primers comprised 60 Vbeta and 13 Jbeta primers. The repertoire was sequenced with immunoSEQ multiplex PCR; TCRdb's copy has only in-frame clones and lacks some. The specimen's table records about 140,000 clones. This receptor was taken from a man aged 35 to 55 in good health and CMV-seronegative. The sequencing sample was made of PBMCs. The chain is built from TRBV6-6 and TRBJ2-5, with 7 bases that match TRBD1. The chain's CDR3 is CASSLGQQETQYF. The CDR3 DNA reads TGTGCCAGCAGTCTGGGACAGCAAGAGACCCAGTACTTC.